The 4 T cell receptor beta chains below were found in one sample sequenced in a study of technical replicates of blood from a few donors. The method was immunoSEQ multiplex PCR; TCRdb's version includes in-frame clones alone and lacks a portion of them. The sample lists about 81,000 clones, nearly 97% occurring once. Sequencing was done on a sample of T cells isolated from PBMCs. These TCRs come from a human donor in good health.

This clone was recorded once. The J gene is TRBJ1-2, the V gene TRBV5-1, with TRBD1 matching 8 bases. Trimming took 0 bases from V and 6 from J; bases not matched to a gene: 1. CDR3 size: 13 residues. CDR1 and CDR2 (germline): SGHRS, YFSETQ. For the CDR3, the DNA is TGCGCCAGCAGCTTGGGACAGGGGAATGGCTACACCTTC. This encodes CASSLGQGNGYTF. Using reference TRBV5-1 and TRBJ1-2 for the parts outside the CDR3, the full variable domain is KAGVTQTPRYLIKTRGQQVTLSCSPISGHRSVSWYQQTPGQGLQFLFEYFSETQRNKGNFPGRFSGRQFSNSRSEMNVSTLELGDSALYLCASSLGQGNGYTFGSGTRLTVV.

This clone was counted between two and nine times. The chain carries TRBV7-2 and TRBJ1-5; possibly TRBD1 for D (6 bases). This CDR3 is 15 amino acids long. CDR1 is SGHTA and CDR2 is FQGNSA in the germline V gene. The ends were cut back, 5 bases at V and 0 bases at J, with 11 bases in the middle. Written as DNA, the CDR3 is TGTGCCAGCAGCGAACAGGGTTATAGCAATCAGCCCCAGCATTTT. Its protein is CASSEQGYSNQPQHF. Complete variable domain (other parts from reference TRBV7-2 and TRBJ1-5): GAGVSQSPSNKVTEKGKDVELRCDPISGHTALYWYRQSLGQGLEFLIYFQGNSAPDKSGLPSDRFSAERTGGSVSTLTIQRTQQEDSAVYLCASSEQGYSNQPQHFGDGTRLSIL.

The gene calls are TRBV2 and TRBJ2-1; a possible D gene is TRBD2 (6 bases). Germline CDR1 SNHLY, CDR2 FYNNEI. The CDR3 runs to 15 residues. V was trimmed by 6 bases and J by 2 bases, leaving 14 bases between them. CDR3 loop: CASRRGGNPYNEQFF. CDR3 bases: TGTGCCAGCAGAAGAGGCGGGAATCCCTACAATGAGCAGTTCTTC.

This clone was seen just once. J is TRBJ1-3 and V is TRBV6-1, with D perhaps matching TRBD1 (6 bases). Germline CDR1 reads MNHNS; CDR2 reads SASEGT. The V and J ends lost 7 bases and 0 bases respectively, with 13 bases between them. This CDR3 is built from 15 residues. The CDR3: CASKQGYFSGNTIYF. Written as DNA, the CDR3 is TGTGCCAGCAAACAGGGATACTTCTCTGGAAACACCATATATTTT.